The 11 T cell receptor beta chains below come from one sample, sequenced in a study of OX40 agonist ivuxolimab in advanced cancers. The repertoire was sequenced with immunoSEQ multiplex PCR; TCRdb's copy has only in-frame clones and lacks some. The sample records about 40,000 clones, more than 75% being singletons. The sequenced sample was CD4+ or CD8+ T cells sorted from blood, obtained in a trial of the OX40 agonist ivuxolimab. Every receptor here comes from an adult with an advanced solid tumor such as melanoma, head and neck, liver or kidney cancer.

The chain has TRBV27 and TRBJ1-1, with D hard to call. In germline, CDR1 is MNHEY, CDR2 SMNVEV (reference sequence). V was pared by 7 bases and J by 9 bases, with 15 bases between. This CDR3 has 12 amino acids. CDR3 sequence: CASKGNGEKAFF. DNA for the CDR3: TGTGCCAGCAAAGGTAACGGAGAGAAAGCTTTCTTT.

In this sample, this clone turned up a few times. J is TRBJ1-1 and V is TRBV2; the D gene is possibly TRBD1 (6 bases). CDR1 and CDR2 (germline): SNHLY, FYNNEI. There are 14 residues in the CDR3. Trimming removed 6 bases at V and 8 bases at J, with 19 bases between. CDR3 loop: CASRSFPGQEEAFF. DNA of the CDR3: TGTGCCAGCAGATCCTTTCCGGGACAAGAAGAAGCTTTCTTT.

This clone was seen just once. V is TRBV5-5 and J is TRBJ2-3; the D is unclear. Deletions cut 0 bases from V and 6 bases from J, with 17 bases between. The germline V gene encodes CDR1 SGHKS and CDR2 YYEKEE (reference sequence). This CDR3 region has 16 residues. CDR3 nucleotide sequence: TGTGCCAGCAGCTTGGCCGTTAGAGAGGATAAGGATACGCAGTATTTT. The encoded protein is CASSLAVREDKDTQYF.

This chain links TRBV5-6 with TRBJ2-7; 8 bases fit TRBD2. This CDR3 is 12 amino acids long. Germline loops: CDR1 SGHDT, CDR2 YYEEEE. Unmatched junction bases numbered 2, after V lost 0 bases and J lost 9 bases. The CDR3 is CASSLGAGAQYF. Here the CDR3 DNA reads TGTGCCAGCAGCTTGGGAGCGGGGGCGCAGTACTTC.

The CDR3 DNA reads TGTGCCAGCAGCCCACGGGGCGGGACAGGGACCACAGATACGCAGTATTTT. It yields the protein CASSPRGGTGTTDTQYF. The chain employs TRBV5-5 and TRBJ2-3; TRBD1 matches at 9 bases. V was pared by 4 bases and J by 2 bases, with 11 bases of the junction left unmatched. Germline V gene sequence: CDR1 SGHKS, CDR2 YYEKEE (reference sequence). The CDR3 is 17 residues long.

About this clone itself: Other DNA variants within this sample encode the same CDR3. V gene TRBV28 combines with J gene TRBJ1-4, with D possibly being TRBD1 (6 bases). The CDR3 is 15 amino acids. Germline V gene lookup returns CDR1 MDHEN and CDR2 SYDVKM. V lost 4 bases and J lost 0, with 9 bases in between. The CDR3 DNA reads as TGTGCCAGCAGTTATTACAGGGCAACTAATGAAAAACTGTTTTTT. As protein: CASSYYRATNEKLFF.

The chain uses TRBV28 and TRBJ2-3; possibly TRBD2 for D (5 bases). The CDR3 has 15 amino acids. The germline CDR1 and CDR2 sequences are MDHEN and SYDVKM. Trimming left V 1 base short and J 4 bases short, with 12 bases between. CDR3 sequence: CASSLYGFSADTQYF. Written as DNA, the CDR3 is TGTGCCAGCAGTTTATATGGGTTTAGCGCAGATACGCAGTATTTT.

The rearrangement joins TRBV28 to TRBJ1-6; D is ambiguous. Deletions cut 3 bases from V and 9 bases from J, with 12 bases between. CDR3 length: 14 residues. Per germline, CDR1 MDHEN and CDR2 SYDVKM. The CDR3 reads CASSFEGFTSPLHF. CDR3 bases: TGTGCCAGCAGTTTCGAAGGGTTTACTTCACCCCTCCACTTT.

The chain carries TRBV19 and TRBJ2-7; no definite D call. Germline-derived CDR1 and CDR2 are LNHDA and SQIVND (reference sequence). The CDR3 loop spans 14 amino acids. V lost 4 bases to trimming and J lost 1 base, with 11 bases between them. CDR3 sequence reads: CASSSSFPSYEQYF. The DNA of the CDR3 is TGTGCCAGTAGTAGTAGCTTTCCTTCCTACGAGCAGTACTTC.

This chain joins TRBV25-1 and TRBJ2-1; no definite D call. CDR1 and CDR2 (germline): MGHDK, SYGVNS. CDR3 length: 12 residues. V lost 6 bases and J lost 4, with 7 bases in between. CDR3 in DNA: TGTGCCAGCAGGGCAGATTACAATGAGCAGTTCTTC. It is translated as CASRADYNEQFF.

This sequence joins TRBV4-3 and TRBJ2-7; 8 bases fit TRBD1. V lost 2 bases, J lost 1 base, and 16 bases stayed unmatched. The CDR3 is 19 residues long. Germline lookup yields CDR1 LGHNA and CDR2 YSLEER. CDR3 nucleotides: TGCGCCAGCAGCCAATTTTCCCCCCACGGACAGGGTGAATCCTACGAGCAGTACTTC. It specifies CASSQFSPHGQGESYEQYF.